This T cell receptor beta chain was sequenced during a study of T cell changes during pregnancy in multiple sclerosis. Germline CDR1 LNHDA, CDR2 SQIVND (reference sequence). CDR3 size: 15 residues. V shed 7 bases, J shed 0 bases, and the junction held 5 bases outside the gene matches. Assay: immunoSEQ multiplex PCR; the TCRdb copy retains only in-frame clones and omits some. The sample records some 46,000 clones, about 92% being singletons. The sample here was peripheral blood, taken in the third trimester of pregnancy. The clonotype comes from a female donor with multiple sclerosis, enrolled in a pregnancy study. The chain combines TRBV19 with TRBJ2-7; 11 bases map to TRBD2. This CDR3 reads CASTAGTSGSYEQYF. The CDR3 DNA reads as TGTGCCAGTACTGCCGGGACTAGCGGCTCCTACGAGCAGTACTTC.